The 22 T cell receptor beta chains listed next were all sequenced from one sample in a study of cytomegalovirus exposure and HLA in healthy donors. Sequenced by immunoSEQ multiplex PCR; TCRdb stores in-frame clones only, minus some. This sample has roughly 120,000 clones; 90% to 95% occur once, and the top ten carry around 1.2%. The specimen was PBMCs. Receptors were obtained from a woman aged 18-29 years in good health and CMV-seronegative.

V and J are TRBV6-6 and TRBJ2-2; weak D call: TRBD2 (5 bases). The V gene lost 0 bases and the J gene lost 4 bases, with 12 bases spanning the gap. CDR3 size: 16 residues. Germline V gene data show CDR1 as MNHNY and CDR2 as SVGAGI (reference sequence). CDR3 coding DNA: TGTGCCAGCAGTTACTCGGCGCGGGCCGGCACCGGGGAGCTGTTTTTT. Residues: CASSYSARAGTGELFF.

This chain uses TRBV11-2 with TRBJ1-2; D uncertain. This CDR3 has 16 amino acids. Trimming took off 4 bases at V and 0 bases at J, with 15 bases between the two ends. From germline, CDR1 is SGHAT and CDR2 FQNNGV. DNA of the CDR3: TGTGCCAGCAGCTCCGAACTGAGGATTACTAACTATGGCTACACCTTC. Translated: CASSSELRITNYGYTF. Drawing the rest from reference TRBV11-2 and TRBJ1-2, the complete variable domain is EAGVAQSPRYKIIEKRQSVAFWCNPISGHATLYWYQQILGQGPKLLIQFQNNGVVDDSQLPKDRFSAERLKGVDSTLKIQPAKLEDSAVYLCASSSELRITNYGYTFGSGTRLTVV.

The J gene is TRBJ1-1, the V gene TRBV12-5, with unresolved D. The CDR3 totals 17 residues. Germline V CDR1 and CDR2: LGHNT, FRNRAP. Trimming pared 6 bases from V and 0 bases from J, leaving 20 bases between. The CDR3 spells CASGSIPLTLVNTEAFF. The CDR3 DNA follows: TGTGCTAGTGGGTCAATACCTTTGACACTAGTGAACACTGAAGCTTTCTTT. Complete variable domain (other parts from reference TRBV12-5 and TRBJ1-1): DARVTQTPRHKVTEMGQEVTMRCQPILGHNTVFWYRQTMMQGLELLAYFRNRAPLDDSGMPKDRFSAEMPDATLATLKIQPSEPRDSAVYFCASGSIPLTLVNTEAFFGQGTRLTVV.

The rearrangement uses TRBV20-1 and TRBJ2-4; D possibly corresponds to TRBD1 (5 bases). The germline V gene has CDR1 DFQATT and CDR2 SNEGSKA (reference sequence). The V gene lost 6 bases and the J gene lost 7 bases, with 10 bases spanning the gap. This CDR3 has 11 amino acids. The CDR3: CSARVWNIQYF. As DNA, the CDR3 is TGCAGTGCCAGGGTGTGGAACATTCAGTACTTC.

This clone was picked up one time. The V gene is TRBV9, the J gene TRBJ2-1, with 9 nucleotides matching TRBD2. With 4 bases clipped from V and 4 bases from J, the junction kept 9 bases outside the gene matches. The CDR3 sequence is 16 residues long. CDR1 SGDLS and CDR2 YYNGEE come from the germline V gene. The CDR3 DNA reads as TGTGCCAGCAGCCCCAACCCTAGCGGGGCTTACAATGAGCAGTTCTTC. Translating gives CASSPNPSGAYNEQFF.

The chain combines TRBV29-1 with TRBJ2-7; perhaps TRBD2 as D (5 bases). Trimming stripped 5 bases from V and 3 bases from J, with 14 bases between. The CDR3 runs to 13 residues. Germline V CDR1 and CDR2: SQVTM, ANQGSEA. The CDR3 spells CSVRDGRVYEQYF. The DNA for the CDR3 is TGCAGCGTTCGGGATGGTCGGGTCTACGAGCAGTACTTC.

This chain connects TRBV7-2 to TRBJ2-7, with a tentative D call TRBD1 (6 bases). Germline CDR1 SGHTA, CDR2 FQGNSA. V shed 6 bases and J shed 2 bases, with 17 bases lying between them. CDR3 length equals 15 residues. The CDR3 sequence: CASSFLGDITYEQYF. The CDR3 nucleotides are TGTGCCAGCAGTTTCCTGGGGGACATAACCTACGAGCAGTACTTC.

This chain connects TRBV4-2 to TRBJ2-4; no firm D call. The V end lost 1 base, the J end lost 6 bases, and 10 bases lay between the germline ends. The CDR3 runs 14 residues. Germline values: CDR1 LGHNA, CDR2 YNFKEQ. The CDR3 here is CASSQGFSTNIQYF. The CDR3 DNA is TGTGCCAGCAGCCAAGGTTTTAGCACAAACATTCAGTACTTC.

This clone was counted a few times. The chain uses TRBV11-1 and TRBJ2-3; 11 positions match TRBD2. Trimming took 5 bases from V and 2 from J; bases not matched to a gene: 3. Germline CDR1 SGHAT, CDR2 FQDESV (reference sequence). The CDR3 spans 15 residues. The CDR3, as DNA: TGTGCCAGCAGCCCTAGCGGGGGGCCCACAGATACGCAGTATTTT. This translates into CASSPSGGPTDTQYF.

The gene calls are TRBV5-1 and TRBJ2-3; 9 bases are shared with TRBD1. The CDR3 is made up of 15 amino acids. Germline V gene data show CDR1 as SGHRS and CDR2 as YFSETQ. V shed 4 bases, J shed 6 bases, and the junction held 9 bases outside the gene matches. The CDR3 spells CASSIRTGVGDTQYF. The CDR3 DNA follows: TGCGCCAGCAGCATCAGGACAGGGGTTGGGGATACGCAGTATTTT.

The CDR3 spells CASSPRLDLGEQYF. The DNA for the CDR3 is TGTGCCAGCAGCCCCCGTCTCGATCTCGGTGAGCAGTACTTC. The chain links TRBV11-2 to TRBJ2-7; D remains unclear. Trimming stripped 5 bases from V and 7 bases from J, with 18 bases between. Germline CDR1 is SGHAT and CDR2 is FQNNGV. The CDR3 sequence is 14 residues long.

V is TRBV10-2 and J is TRBJ2-7; the match to TRBD1 covers 10 bases. In germline, CDR1 is WSHSY, CDR2 SAAADI. Trimming took 8 bases from V and 4 from J; bases not matched to a gene: 2. This CDR3 contains 12 residues. CDR3 bases: TGCGCCAGCGGGACAGGGGTTTACGAGCAGTACTTC. This codes for CASGTGVYEQYF.

This clone was observed a single time. V and J are TRBV30 and TRBJ2-1, with D perhaps matching TRBD2 (5 bases). This CDR3 contains 17 residues. Trimming pared 7 bases from V and 0 bases from J, leaving 22 bases between. In germline, CDR1 is GTSNPN, CDR2 SVGIG (reference sequence). This CDR3 reads CASSPQGRGISYNEQFF. CDR3 coding DNA: TGTGCCTCCTCGCCCCAAGGACGGGGTATCTCCTACAATGAGCAGTTCTTC.

This chain connects TRBV10-1 to TRBJ2-1, with 7 bases aligning to TRBD1. This CDR3 has 15 residues. After removal of 3 bases from V and 2 bases from J, the junction contained 4 bases not matched to a gene. Germline V CDR1 and CDR2: WNHNN, SYGVQD (reference sequence). Here the CDR3 DNA reads TGCGCCAGCAGTGAAGGACAGGAAACCTACAATGAGCAGTTCTTC. Protein: CASSEGQETYNEQFF.

The chain is built from TRBV5-1 and TRBJ1-1, with 9 bases fitting TRBD1. The CDR3 sequence is 15 residues long. The trim removed 0 bases at V and 4 bases at J, leaving 4 bases unmatched. From germline, CDR1 is SGHRS and CDR2 YFSETQ. CDR3 in amino acids: CASSLVGQGPTEAFF. The CDR3 DNA reads as TGCGCCAGCAGCTTGGTAGGACAGGGGCCCACTGAAGCTTTCTTT. Together with reference TRBV5-1 and TRBJ1-1, the CDR3 gives the full variable domain: KAGVTQTPRYLIKTRGQQVTLSCSPISGHRSVSWYQQTPGQGLQFLFEYFSETQRNKGNFPGRFSGRQFSNSRSEMNVSTLELGDSALYLCASSLVGQGPTEAFFGQGTRLTVV.

V usage is TRBV4-1 and J usage is TRBJ1-1; tentative D call: TRBD1 (5 bases). The germline V gene has CDR1 MGHRA and CDR2 YSYEKL. Deletions cut 1 base from V and 8 bases from J, with 14 bases between. The CDR3 is 14 residues long. The CDR3 protein is CASSQVGSQGEAFF. For the CDR3, the DNA is TGCGCCAGCAGCCAAGTAGGCTCGCAGGGAGAAGCTTTCTTT.

The chain links TRBV6-6 to TRBJ1-5; 9 nucleotides agree with TRBD1. The V segment lost 2 bases and the J segment 5 bases; nucleotides outside the gene matches: 7. This CDR3 comprises 16 residues. Germline V gene lookup returns CDR1 MNHNY and CDR2 SVGAGI (reference sequence). CDR3 protein: CASSYGDRVEDQPQHF. CDR3 sequence (DNA): TGTGCCAGCAGTTACGGGGACAGGGTGGAGGATCAGCCCCAGCATTTT.

The J gene is TRBJ2-3, the V gene TRBV28, with 7 bases aligning to TRBD2. CDR1 is MDHEN and CDR2 is SYDVKM in the germline V gene. V gave up 0 bases and J gave up 4 bases; unmatched junction bases: 7. CDR3 size: 16 residues. CDR3 protein: CASSLWKAGDADTQYF. DNA for the CDR3: TGTGCCAGCAGTTTATGGAAGGCGGGAGACGCAGATACGCAGTATTTT.

With regard to this clone: Other nucleotide sequences in the sample specify the same CDR3. The chain is built from TRBV18 and TRBJ2-5; unclear D gene. The CDR3 is made up of 13 amino acids. The V gene lost 2 bases and the J gene lost 2 bases, with 6 bases spanning the gap. CDR1 and CDR2 from the germline V gene are KGHSH and LQKENI. The CDR3 protein is CASSPGQQETQYF. In DNA form, the CDR3 reads TGTGCCAGCTCACCAGGGCAGCAAGAGACCCAGTACTTC.

The chain combines TRBV7-9 with TRBJ2-5; 8 positions match TRBD2. The germline CDR1 and CDR2 sequences are SEHNR and FQNEAQ (reference sequence). This CDR3 spans 15 amino acids. V trimming: 5 bases; J trimming: 1 base; junction bases outside the gene matches: 6. The CDR3 protein is CASSPPAGGQETQYF. CDR3 coding DNA: TGTGCCAGCAGCCCCCCGGCGGGGGGCCAAGAGACCCAGTACTTC.

V and J are TRBV5-1 and TRBJ2-7; 12 bases line up with TRBD2. CDR1 and CDR2 (germline): SGHRS, YFSETQ. V dropped 0 bases and J dropped 4; count of bases not matched to a gene: 5. CDR3 length: 16 amino acids. The CDR3: CASSLETSGSSYEQYF. Here the CDR3 DNA reads TGCGCCAGCAGCTTGGAGACTAGCGGGAGTTCGTACGAGCAGTACTTC.

The rearrangement joins TRBV30 to TRBJ1-5; TRBD1 matches at 7 bases. Germline CDR1 is GTSNPN and CDR2 is SVGIG (reference sequence). This CDR3 is built from 16 residues. The V gene end was trimmed by 0 bases and the J gene end by 2 bases; junction bases not matched to a gene: 7. The CDR3 nucleotides are TGTGCCTGGAGTGTAGGGGGCCAGAGGGGCAATCAGCCCCAGCATTTT. It codes for CAWSVGGQRGNQPQHF.